This T cell receptor (beta chain) was found in a study of blood T cell repertoires in COVID-19. Study overall: Sources were T cells, B-cell-depleted T cells, or PBMCs; the material itself was cDNA or gDNA.

In the original workflow: Amplification of reference gene primers provided the estimated nucleated cell counts. Some clones are missing from TCRdb's copy, which holds only in-frame ones; the method was immunoSEQ multiplex PCR. Clone size and V and J calls were adopted from that table, with D and trimming inferred from the DNA. The sample consists of 120,000 or so clones, about 70% of them appearing once. Sequencing was carried out using peripheral blood. The sequence was obtained from a woman aged 70-85 years with acute or convalescent COVID-19.

CDR3: CASSEALGWVTRNSPLHF. DNA for the CDR3: TGTGCCAGCAGTGAAGCGCTGGGGTGGGTTACTAGGAATTCACCCCTCCACTTT. The V gene is TRBV6-1, the J gene TRBJ1-6; D remains unclear. Trimming took off 0 bases at V and 7 bases at J, with 19 bases between the two ends. There are 18 residues in the CDR3. Germline V lookup: CDR1 MNHNS, CDR2 SASEGT.